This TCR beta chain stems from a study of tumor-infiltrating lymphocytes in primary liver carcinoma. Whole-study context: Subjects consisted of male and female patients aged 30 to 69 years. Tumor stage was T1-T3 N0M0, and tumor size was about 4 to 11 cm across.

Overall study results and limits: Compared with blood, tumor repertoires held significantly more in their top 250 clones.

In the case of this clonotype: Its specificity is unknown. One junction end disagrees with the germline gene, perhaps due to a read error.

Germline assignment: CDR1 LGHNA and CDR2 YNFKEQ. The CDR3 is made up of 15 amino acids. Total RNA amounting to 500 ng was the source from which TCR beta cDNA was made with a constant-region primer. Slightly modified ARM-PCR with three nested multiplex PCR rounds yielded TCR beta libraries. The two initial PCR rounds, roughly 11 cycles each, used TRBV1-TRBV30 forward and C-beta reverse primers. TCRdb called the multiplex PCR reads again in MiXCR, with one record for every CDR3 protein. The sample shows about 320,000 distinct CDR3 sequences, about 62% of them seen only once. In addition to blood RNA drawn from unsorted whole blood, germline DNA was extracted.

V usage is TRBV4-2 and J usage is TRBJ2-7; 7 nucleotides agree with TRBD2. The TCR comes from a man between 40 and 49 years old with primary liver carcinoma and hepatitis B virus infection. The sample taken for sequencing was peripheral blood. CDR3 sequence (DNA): TGCGCCAGCAGCCAAGATCGAGTAGGGGACTACGAGCGGTACTTC. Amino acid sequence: CASSQDRVGDYERYF.